These 10 T cell receptor beta chains originate from one sample sequenced in a study of lymphopenia after photon versus proton radiotherapy. Profiled with immunoSEQ multiplex PCR; TCRdb holds only in-frame clones, not every one. The sample records tens of thousands of clones, 92% being singletons. The material sequenced was peripheral blood, taken from a patient treated with photon-based radiotherapy. The source of these receptors is a man aged 55 to 70 with cholangiocarcinoma.

The chain joins TRBV6-6 to TRBJ1-2, with 10 nucleotides matching TRBD1. The CDR3 is 15 residues long. J gave up 8 bases and V 7 bases, and 13 bases lay outside the gene matches. Germline assignment: CDR1 MNHNY and CDR2 SVGAGI (reference sequence). The chain's CDR3 is CASTLGRDRGEGYTF. CDR3 nucleotides: TGTGCCAGCACTTTGGGTCGGGACAGGGGTGAGGGCTACACCTTC.

J is TRBJ1-6 and V is TRBV5-8; D is unresolved. Germline CDR1 reads SGHTS; CDR2 reads YDEGEE. Deletions cut 6 bases from V and 7 bases from J, with 8 bases between. The CDR3 consists of 12 residues. The CDR3, as DNA: TGTGCCAGCACCCCGCGGAATTCACCCCTCCACTTT. This codes for CASTPRNSPLHF.

The chain links TRBV5-1 to TRBJ1-3, with 9 positions matching TRBD1. Germline CDR1 and CDR2: SGHRS and YFSETQ. Trimming removed 4 bases from V and 1 base from J; junction bases left unmatched: 6. This CDR3 is built from 16 residues. For the CDR3, the DNA is TGCGCCAGCAGCGTACAGACAGGGGGATCTGGAAACACCATATATTTT. It encodes CASSVQTGGSGNTIYF. Full variable domain (outside the CDR3, taken from reference TRBV5-1 and TRBJ1-3): KAGVTQTPRYLIKTRGQQVTLSCSPISGHRSVSWYQQTPGQGLQFLFEYFSETQRNKGNFPGRFSGRQFSNSRSEMNVSTLELGDSALYLCASSVQTGGSGNTIYFGEGSWLTVV.

The CDR3 sequence is CASSKADTDTQYF. Here the CDR3 DNA reads TGTGCCAGCAGCAAAGCGGATACAGATACGCAGTATTTT. The chain carries TRBV21-1 and TRBJ2-3. TRBV21-1 constitutes a pseudogene. This CDR3 is built from 13 residues.

The chain recombines TRBV11-3 with TRBJ2-7; D is ambiguous. V lost 5 bases and J lost 6, with 11 bases in between. Germline V gene lookup returns CDR1 SGHNT and CDR2 YENEEA. The CDR3 has 12 residues. CDR3 in amino acids: CASSRSLGEQYF. Here the CDR3 DNA reads TGTGCCAGCAGCCGCTCCCTAGGCGAGCAGTACTTC.

The chain carries TRBV7-2 and TRBJ1-2, with D possibly matching TRBD1 (5 bases). V lost 1 base, J lost 1 base, and 16 bases lay in between. Germline-derived CDR1 and CDR2 are SGHTA and FQGNSA. The CDR3 loop spans 17 amino acids. The CDR3 nucleotides read TGTGCCAGCAGCTTAGATCAGGGCCGGGCAGTTAACTATGGCTACACCTTC. It encodes CASSLDQGRAVNYGYTF.

This chain connects TRBV6-5 to TRBJ2-7, with a possible D match to TRBD1 (5 bases). Germline V gene sequence: CDR1 MNHEY, CDR2 SVGAGI. V dropped 0 bases and J dropped 3 bases, with 12 bases sitting between them. The CDR3 has 15 amino acids. The DNA for the CDR3 is TGTGCCAGCAGTTACTCTGGGGCAACCGACTACGAGCAGTACTTC. Its translation: CASSYSGATDYEQYF.

The rearrangement joins TRBV6-5 to TRBJ1-1, with D unresolved. Trimming shortened V by 0 bases and J by 1 base, and 12 bases separated the two germline ends. The CDR3 has 16 residues. CDR1 is MNHEY, CDR2 SVGAGI, per germline. The CDR3 region has the DNA TGTGCCAGCAGTTACTCGAGGGTCGGAAAGAACACTGAAGCTTTCTTT. Translation gives CASSYSRVGKNTEAFF.

This chain uses TRBV5-1 with TRBJ1-3, with D unclear. The CDR3 has 15 amino acids. V lost 0 bases and J lost 1, with 8 bases in between. Per germline, CDR1 SGHRS and CDR2 YFSETQ. The CDR3 sequence is CASSLEARSGNTIYF. The CDR3 DNA is TGCGCCAGCAGCTTGGAGGCCAGGTCTGGAAACACCATATATTTT.

This rearrangement joins TRBV5-4 to TRBJ2-1, with 13 bases identical to TRBD2. The CDR3 runs to 18 residues. The J segment lost 8 bases and the V segment lost 4 bases, leaving 15 bases of the junction unmatched. Germline CDR1 is SGHNT and CDR2 is YYREEE (reference sequence). The CDR3: CASSLLGLAGAVYDEQFF. CDR3 coding DNA: TGTGCCAGCAGCCTACTAGGACTAGCGGGAGCCGTTTACGATGAGCAGTTCTTC.